This TCR beta chain is drawn from a study of radiation and T cells in renal cell carcinoma. Per the germline V gene, CDR1 is MNHNY and CDR2 is SVGAGI (reference sequence). This CDR3 is 14 amino acids long. V shed 7 bases, J shed 4 bases, and the junction held 5 bases outside the gene matches. Profiled with immunoSEQ multiplex PCR; TCRdb holds only in-frame clones, not every one. This table holds some 130,000 clones, approximately 90% found once. Time point here: blood 2 weeks post-SBRT. Treatment of the sample: 15 Gy SBRT to primary tumor, nephrectomy 4 weeks later. Clear cell pathology was present in this patient's renal cell carcinoma.

The sequence was obtained from a woman in her seventies with renal cell carcinoma. The sequencing used blood, collected from a patient whose treatment included radiotherapy and nephrectomy. This chain connects TRBV6-6 to TRBJ1-3; 9 bases agree with TRBD1. The CDR3 is CASKTGGAGNTIYF. The DNA of the CDR3 is TGTGCCAGCAAAACAGGGGGCGCCGGAAACACCATATATTTT.